The sequence of this T cell receptor beta chain was determined in a study of cytotoxic CD8 clonotypes in ibrutinib-treated CLL. As for the study in general: Collecting the response samples happened after a median 12 months of treatment, with a range of 6 to 36.

The CDR3 has 16 residues. Losses at the gene ends were 5 bases for V and 7 bases for J; bases not matched to a gene: 13. Germline V gene lookup returns CDR1 LNHDA and CDR2 SQIVND (reference sequence). Sequencing used immunoSEQ multiplex PCR; TCRdb keeps in-frame clones, though not all of them. Among 90,000 to 95,000 clones listed, 77% were seen once. Sequenced here: PBMCs, sampled after 24 months of ibrutinib treatment. This sequence was found in a human donor with chronic lymphocytic leukemia. This chain joins TRBV19 and TRBJ1-4, with 7 bases lining up with TRBD1. The CDR3 sequence: CASSPLATGEVEKLFF. In nucleotides, the CDR3 is TGTGCCAGTAGTCCGCTAGCTACAGGGGAAGTTGAAAAACTGTTTTTT.